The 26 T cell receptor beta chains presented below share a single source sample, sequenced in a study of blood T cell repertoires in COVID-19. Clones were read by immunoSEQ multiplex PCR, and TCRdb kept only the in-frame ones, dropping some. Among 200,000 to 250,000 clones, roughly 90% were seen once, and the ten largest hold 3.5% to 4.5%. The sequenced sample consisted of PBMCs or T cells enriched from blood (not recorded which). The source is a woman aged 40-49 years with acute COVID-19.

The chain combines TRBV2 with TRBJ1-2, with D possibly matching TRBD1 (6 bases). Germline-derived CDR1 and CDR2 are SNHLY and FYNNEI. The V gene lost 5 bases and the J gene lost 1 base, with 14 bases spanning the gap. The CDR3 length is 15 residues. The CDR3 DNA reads TGTGCCAGCAGTTTGACAGGACAGCTTAACTATGGCTACACCTTC. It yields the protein CASSLTGQLNYGYTF.

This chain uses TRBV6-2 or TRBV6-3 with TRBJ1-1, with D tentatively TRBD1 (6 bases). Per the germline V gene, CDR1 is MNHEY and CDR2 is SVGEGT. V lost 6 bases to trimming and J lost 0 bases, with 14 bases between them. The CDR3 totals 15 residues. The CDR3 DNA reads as TGTGCCAGCAGCGACAGGAGGATCATGAACACTGAAGCTTTCTTT. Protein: CASSDRRIMNTEAFF.

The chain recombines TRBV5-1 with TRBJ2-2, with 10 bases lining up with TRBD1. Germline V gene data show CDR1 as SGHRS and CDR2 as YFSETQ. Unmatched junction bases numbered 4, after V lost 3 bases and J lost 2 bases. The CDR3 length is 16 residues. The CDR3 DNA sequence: TGCGCCAGCAGCTCACGGACAGGGGGAAACACCGGGGAGCTGTTTTTT. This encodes CASSSRTGGNTGELFF.

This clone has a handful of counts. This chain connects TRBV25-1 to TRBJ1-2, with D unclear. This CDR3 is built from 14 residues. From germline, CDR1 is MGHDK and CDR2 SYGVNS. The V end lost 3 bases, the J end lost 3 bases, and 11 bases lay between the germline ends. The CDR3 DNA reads TGTGCCAGCAGTGATCTAGAGTTCGACTATGGCTACACCTTC. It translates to CASSDLEFDYGYTF.

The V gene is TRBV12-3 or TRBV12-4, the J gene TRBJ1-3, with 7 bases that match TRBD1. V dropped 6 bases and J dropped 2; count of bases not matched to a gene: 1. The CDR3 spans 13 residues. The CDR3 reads CASRDRAGNTIYF. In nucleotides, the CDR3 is TGTGCCAGCAGAGACAGGGCTGGAAACACCATATATTTT.

Written as DNA, the CDR3 is TGTGCCAGCAGCCAAGATATTACAGGGCTCGGCTACACCTTC. Translation gives CASSQDITGLGYTF. The chain has TRBV3-1 (or the pseudogene TRBV3-2) and TRBJ1-2; D is possibly TRBD1 (6 bases). CDR3 size: 14 residues. Germline V lookup: CDR1 LGHDT, CDR2 YNNKEL (reference sequence). V was trimmed by 0 bases and J by 8 bases, leaving 13 bases between them.

The CDR3: CATSRERQGASYEQYF. The CDR3, as DNA: TGTGCCACCAGCAGAGAGAGACAGGGGGCCTCCTACGAGCAGTACTTC. J is TRBJ2-7 and V is TRBV15, with 10 bases matching TRBD1. Germline V CDR1 and CDR2: LNHNV, YYDKDF (reference sequence). The V and J ends lost 0 bases and 0 bases, in that order; junction bases with no gene match: 2. There are 16 residues in the CDR3.

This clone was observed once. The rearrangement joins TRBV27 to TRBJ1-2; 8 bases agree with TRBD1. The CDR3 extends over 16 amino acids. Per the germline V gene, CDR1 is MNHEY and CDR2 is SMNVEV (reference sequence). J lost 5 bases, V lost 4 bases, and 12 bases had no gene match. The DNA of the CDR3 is TGTGCCAGCAGTTCCTACCTCAATGACAGGGGTTATGGCTACACCTTC. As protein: CASSSYLNDRGYGYTF.

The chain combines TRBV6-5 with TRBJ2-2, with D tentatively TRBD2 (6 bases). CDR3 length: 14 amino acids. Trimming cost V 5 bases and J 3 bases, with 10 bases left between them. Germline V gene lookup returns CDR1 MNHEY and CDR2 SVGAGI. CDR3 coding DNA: TGTGCCAGCAGTCATCCGGGAGACACCGGGGAGCTGTTTTTT. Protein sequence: CASSHPGDTGELFF.

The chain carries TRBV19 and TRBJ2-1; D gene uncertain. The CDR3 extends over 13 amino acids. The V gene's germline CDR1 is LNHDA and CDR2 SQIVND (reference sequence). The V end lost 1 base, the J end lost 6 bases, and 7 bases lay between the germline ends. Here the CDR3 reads CASSIGLRNEQFF. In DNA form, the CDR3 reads TGTGCCAGTAGTATAGGACTTCGCAATGAGCAGTTCTTC.

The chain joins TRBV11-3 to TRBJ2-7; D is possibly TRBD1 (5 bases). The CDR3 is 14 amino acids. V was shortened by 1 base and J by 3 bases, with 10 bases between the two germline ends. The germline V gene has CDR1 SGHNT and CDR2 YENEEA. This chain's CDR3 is CASSLGTRSYEQYF. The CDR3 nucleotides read TGTGCCAGCAGCTTAGGGACAAGAAGCTACGAGCAGTACTTC. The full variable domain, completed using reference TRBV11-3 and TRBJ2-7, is EAGVVQSPRYKIIEKKQPVAFWCNPISGHNTLYWYLQNLGQGPELLIRYENEEAVDDSQLPKDRFSAERLKGVDSTLKIQPAELGDSAVYLCASSLGTRSYEQYFGPGTRLTVT.

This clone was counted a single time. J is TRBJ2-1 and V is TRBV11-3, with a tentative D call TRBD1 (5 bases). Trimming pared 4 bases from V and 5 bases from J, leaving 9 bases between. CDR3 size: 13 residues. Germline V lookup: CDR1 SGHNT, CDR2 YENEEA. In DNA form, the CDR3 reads TGTGCCAGCAGCTACGACAGCGACAATGAGCAGTTCTTC. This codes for CASSYDSDNEQFF.

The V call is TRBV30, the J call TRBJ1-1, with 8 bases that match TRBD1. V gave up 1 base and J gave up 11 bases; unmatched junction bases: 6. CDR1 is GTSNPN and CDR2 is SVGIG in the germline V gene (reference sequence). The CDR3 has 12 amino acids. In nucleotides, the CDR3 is TGTGCCTGGAGTGGGACAGGGCATGGCGCTTTCTTT. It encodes CAWSGTGHGAFF.

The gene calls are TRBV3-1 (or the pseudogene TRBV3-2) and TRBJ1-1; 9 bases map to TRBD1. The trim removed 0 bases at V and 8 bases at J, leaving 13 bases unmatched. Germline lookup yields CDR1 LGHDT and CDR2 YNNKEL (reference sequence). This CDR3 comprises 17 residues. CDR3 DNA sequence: TGTGCCAGCAGCCAAGACATATCCGGGACAGGGCTTCCCGAAGCTTTCTTT. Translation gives CASSQDISGTGLPEAFF.

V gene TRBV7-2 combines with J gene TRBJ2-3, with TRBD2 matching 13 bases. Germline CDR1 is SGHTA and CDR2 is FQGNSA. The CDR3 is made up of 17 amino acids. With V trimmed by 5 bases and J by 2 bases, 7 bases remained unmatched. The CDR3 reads CASSLGLAGLLTDTQYF. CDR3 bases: TGTGCCAGCAGCCTGGGACTAGCGGGGTTACTCACAGATACGCAGTATTTT.

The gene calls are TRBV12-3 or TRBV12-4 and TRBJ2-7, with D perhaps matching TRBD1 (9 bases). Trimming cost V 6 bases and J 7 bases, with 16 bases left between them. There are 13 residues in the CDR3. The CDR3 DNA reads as TGTGCCAGCAGCGGGACAGGGACTAGGGAGCAGTACTTC. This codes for CASSGTGTREQYF.

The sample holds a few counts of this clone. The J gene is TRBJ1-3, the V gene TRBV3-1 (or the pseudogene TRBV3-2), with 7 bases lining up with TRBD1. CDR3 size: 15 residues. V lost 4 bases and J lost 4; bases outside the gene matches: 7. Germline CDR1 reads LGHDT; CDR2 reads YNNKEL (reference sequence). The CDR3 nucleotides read TGTGCCAGCAGCCGCCGCAGGACAGGCGGAAACACCATATATTTT. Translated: CASSRRRTGGNTIYF.

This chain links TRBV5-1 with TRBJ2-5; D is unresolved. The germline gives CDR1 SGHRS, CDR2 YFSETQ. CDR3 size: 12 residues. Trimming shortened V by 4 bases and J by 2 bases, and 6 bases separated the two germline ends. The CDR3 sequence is CASSTQQETQYF. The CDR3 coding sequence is TGCGCCAGCAGCACACAACAAGAGACCCAGTACTTC.

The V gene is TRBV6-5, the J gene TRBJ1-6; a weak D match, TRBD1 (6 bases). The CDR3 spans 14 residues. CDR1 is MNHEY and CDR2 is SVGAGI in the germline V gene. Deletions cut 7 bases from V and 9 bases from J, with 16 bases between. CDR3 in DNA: TGTGCCAGCACCCTACAGGGTATGGGTTCACCCCTCCACTTT. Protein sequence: CASTLQGMGSPLHF.

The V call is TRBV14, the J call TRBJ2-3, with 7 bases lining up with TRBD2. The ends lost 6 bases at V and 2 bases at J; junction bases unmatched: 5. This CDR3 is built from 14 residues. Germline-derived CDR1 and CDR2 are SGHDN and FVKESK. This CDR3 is CASRQRGYTDTQYF. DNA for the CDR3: TGTGCCAGCAGACAGCGGGGATACACAGATACGCAGTATTTT.

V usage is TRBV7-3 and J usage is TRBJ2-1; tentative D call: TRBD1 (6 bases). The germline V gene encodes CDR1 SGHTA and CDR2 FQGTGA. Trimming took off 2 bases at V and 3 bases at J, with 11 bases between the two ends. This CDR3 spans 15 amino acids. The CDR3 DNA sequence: TGTGCCAGCAGCTTAGGGGACACCATCTACAATGAGCAGTTCTTC. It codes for CASSLGDTIYNEQFF.

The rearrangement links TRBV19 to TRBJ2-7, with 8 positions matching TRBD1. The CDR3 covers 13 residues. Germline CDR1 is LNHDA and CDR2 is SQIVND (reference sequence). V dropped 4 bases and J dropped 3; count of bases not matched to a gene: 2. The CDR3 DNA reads TGTGCCAGTAGTACGGGACAGGTCTACGAGCAGTACTTC. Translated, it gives CASSTGQVYEQYF. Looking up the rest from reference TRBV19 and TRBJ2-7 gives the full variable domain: DGGITQSPKYLFRKEGQNVTLSCEQNLNHDAMYWYRQDPGQGLRLIYYSQIVNDFQKGDIAEGYSVSREKKESFPLTVTSAQKNPTAFYLCASSTGQVYEQYFGPGTRLTVT.

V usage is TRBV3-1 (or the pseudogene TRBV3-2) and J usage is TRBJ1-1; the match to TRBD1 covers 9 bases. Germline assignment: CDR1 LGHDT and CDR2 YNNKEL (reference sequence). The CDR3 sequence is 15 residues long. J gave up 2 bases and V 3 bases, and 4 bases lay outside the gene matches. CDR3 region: CASSHRDRANTEAFF. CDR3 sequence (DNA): TGTGCCAGCAGCCACCGGGACAGGGCTAACACTGAAGCTTTCTTT.

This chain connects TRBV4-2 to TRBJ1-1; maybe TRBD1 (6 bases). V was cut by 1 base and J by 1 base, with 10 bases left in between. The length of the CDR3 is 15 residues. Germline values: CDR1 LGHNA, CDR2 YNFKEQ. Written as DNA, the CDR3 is TGTGCCAGCAGCCAAGCCCCGACAGGGAACACTGAAGCTTTCTTT. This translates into CASSQAPTGNTEAFF.

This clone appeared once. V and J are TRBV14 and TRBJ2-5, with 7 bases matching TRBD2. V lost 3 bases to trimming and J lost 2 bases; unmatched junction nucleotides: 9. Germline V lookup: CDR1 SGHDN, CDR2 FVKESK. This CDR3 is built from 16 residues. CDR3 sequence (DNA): TGTGCCAGCAGCCAGAGACGTCGAGCGGGGCAAGAGACCCAGTACTTC. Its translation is CASSQRRRAGQETQYF.

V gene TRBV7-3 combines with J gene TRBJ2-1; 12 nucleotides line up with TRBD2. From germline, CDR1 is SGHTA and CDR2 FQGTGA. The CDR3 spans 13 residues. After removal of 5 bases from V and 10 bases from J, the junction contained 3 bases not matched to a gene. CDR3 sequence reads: CASSLAGGPEQFF. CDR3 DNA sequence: TGTGCCAGCAGCCTAGCGGGGGGGCCCGAGCAGTTCTTC.